The T cell receptor beta chain described here comes from a study of technical replicates of blood from several donors. The V and J ends lost 5 bases and 5 bases respectively, with 16 bases between them. This CDR3 has 15 residues. CDR1 and CDR2 (germline): SGHTS, YDEGEE. This clone was seen only a few times. TCRdb's copy holds only in-frame clones and misses some; the assay was immunoSEQ multiplex PCR. The table shows 70,000 or so clones, with roughly 90% occurring only once. The J gene is TRBJ2-2, the V gene TRBV5-8; a possible D gene is TRBD2 (6 bases). The TCR was taken from a human donor in good health. Input material: T cells isolated from PBMCs. The chain's CDR3 is CASRTRGMWTGELFF. For the CDR3, the DNA is TGTGCCAGCAGGACGCGGGGAATGTGGACCGGGGAGCTGTTTTTT.